One T cell receptor beta chain is described in this entry. Its antigen is still unknown. Treatment described: approximately nine-day PBMC culture with coronavirus spike peptide pools or control peptides (ViraFEST assay). TCR sequencing followed the expansion of antigen-specific T cells with peptide pools in ViraFEST. This sample stems from a study of vaccination and CD4 T cells after COVID-19. J gave up 6 bases and V 4 bases, and 4 bases lay outside the gene matches. The CDR3 has 13 residues. Germline loops: CDR1 SGHTA, CDR2 FQGTGA. An Oncomine TCR Beta short-read assay was used to sequence the DNA from cultured CD4+ T cells. TCRdb reprocessed the PCR reads via MiXCR and lists one record per CDR3 protein. The sample yields about 15,000 distinct CDR3 sequences, about 48% seen once. Findings and caveats of the study: Although the median of SARS-CoV-2-reactive clonotypes rose from about 22 to 38, the change was not significant.

The sequencing here drew on CD4+ T cells from blood, cultured in vitro, taken before SARS-CoV-2 vaccination. The clonotype comes from a human donor who had recovered from COVID-19. The rearrangement uses TRBV7-3 and TRBJ2-3, with 7 bases matching TRBD2. This CDR3 reads CASSSTSADTQYF. As DNA, the CDR3 is TGTGCCAGCAGCTCCACTAGCGCCGATACGCAGTATTTT.